This T cell receptor beta chain was captured in a study of siplizumab effects on memory and regulatory T cells. Notes on the study in general: Naive T cells appeared more diverse than memory cells and seemed to be major alloresponse contributors. Siplizumab caused a significant drop in alloreactive sequences traceable to unstimulated CD4+ memory cells. Alloreactive CD4+ clones that could be mapped were on average approximately 69% Treg-derived with siplizumab, against roughly 27% in controls.

Regarding this clone: Its antigen is undetermined.

Each sample yielded around 9.6 x 10^4 assayed TCR templates. TCRdb keeps only in-frame clones here, not all; method: immunoSEQ multiplex PCR. This table holds about 100,000 clones, about 94% found once. Germline V gives CDR1 SNHLY, CDR2 FYNNEI. CDR3 size: 12 residues. V gave up 8 bases and J gave up 6 bases; unmatched junction bases: 6. The chain has TRBV2 and TRBJ2-7, with 8 bases that match TRBD1. The sequence derives from a human donor in good health. Sequencing used non-Treg CD4+ T cells sorted from blood. The CDR3 DNA sequence: TGTGCCAGCGGGATGACAGGGGCCGAGCAGTACTTC. Amino acids: CASGMTGAEQYF.